The next 21 T cell receptor beta chains were all read from a single sample in a study of blood T cell repertoires in COVID-19. Sequenced by immunoSEQ multiplex PCR; TCRdb stores in-frame clones only, minus some. This table has roughly 190,000 clones, around four fifths appearing once. The material sequenced was peripheral blood. The receptors were sampled from a human donor in a cohort sampled during active COVID-19.

The chain has TRBV2 and TRBJ2-2; possibly TRBD1 for D (5 bases). V dropped 3 bases and J dropped 3 bases, with 11 bases sitting between them. The CDR3 consists of 15 residues. The germline V gene encodes CDR1 SNHLY and CDR2 FYNNEI. CDR3 in DNA: TGTGCCAGCAGTGACCGACAGATCTACACCGGGGAGCTGTTTTTT. Translating gives CASSDRQIYTGELFF.

The V and J genes are TRBV7-9 and TRBJ2-1; D is possibly TRBD1 (5 bases). V dropped 5 bases and J dropped 7 bases, with 12 bases sitting between them. The V gene's germline CDR1 is SEHNR and CDR2 FQNEAQ (reference sequence). This CDR3 comprises 13 residues. CDR3 DNA sequence: TGTGCCAGCAGCCCGCGACAGTATAATGAGCAGTTCTTC. Translated: CASSPRQYNEQFF. The full variable domain, in which reference TRBV7-9 and TRBJ2-1 provide the parts outside the CDR3, is DTGVSQNPRHKITKRGQNVTFRCDPISEHNRLYWYRQTLGQGPEFLTYFQNEAQLEKSRLLSDRFSAERPKGSFSTLEIQRTEQGDSAMYLCASSPRQYNEQFFGPGTRLTVL.

The chain carries TRBV4-1 and TRBJ2-2; 9 bases map to TRBD2. The trim removed 1 base at V and 5 bases at J, leaving 8 bases unmatched. The CDR3 consists of 17 residues. The germline V gene encodes CDR1 MGHRA and CDR2 YSYEKL. The CDR3 sequence: CASSQGGSGSETGELFF. In DNA, the CDR3 is TGCGCCAGCAGCCAAGGGGGTAGCGGGAGTGAGACCGGGGAGCTGTTTTTT.

The CDR3 DNA sequence: TGTGCCAGTAGTCTAGGACAGGGCGAAGCTTTCTTT. Translation: CASSLGQGEAFF. The chain is built from TRBV19 and TRBJ1-1; 8 positions match TRBD1. Per germline, CDR1 LNHDA and CDR2 SQIVND (reference sequence). V lost 5 bases, J lost 8 bases, and 4 bases stayed unmatched. The CDR3 extends over 12 amino acids.

The CDR3 nucleotides are TGCGCCAGCAGCACCGGGACAGGGCTAGAGGGCTATGGCTACACCTTC. This encodes CASSTGTGLEGYGYTF. The chain combines TRBV5-1 with TRBJ1-2; 9 nucleotides align to TRBD1. The CDR3 consists of 16 residues. V was pared by 4 bases and J by 4 bases, with 11 bases of the junction left unmatched. CDR1 and CDR2 (germline): SGHRS, YFSETQ.

This clone was seen just once. The genes are TRBV15 and TRBJ2-5; 8 nucleotides line up with TRBD1. Germline-derived CDR1 and CDR2 are LNHNV and YYDKDF (reference sequence). The trim removed 0 bases at V and 6 bases at J, leaving 6 bases unmatched. The CDR3 is 15 residues long. CDR3 amino acids: CATSRDRGQAKTQYF. The CDR3, as DNA: TGTGCCACCAGCAGAGATAGGGGACAGGCGAAGACCCAGTACTTC.

This chain links TRBV6-2 or TRBV6-3 with TRBJ1-5, with TRBD1 matching over 7 bases. The CDR3 contains 14 residues. Trimming cost V 5 bases and J 7 bases; bases outside gene matches: 8. Germline CDR1 reads MNHEY; CDR2 reads SVGEGT. The CDR3 region has the DNA TGTGCCAGCAGTGGTCCGGGACAGAAACAGCCCCAGCATTTT. It specifies CASSGPGQKQPQHF.

V and J are TRBV10-3 and TRBJ2-1; no reliable D call. The V end lost 10 bases, the J end lost 7 bases, and 17 bases lay between the germline ends. Germline CDR1 reads ENHRY; CDR2 reads SYGVKD. This CDR3 has 13 amino acids. CDR3 sequence (DNA): TGTGCCACCAAGACTGGTTCTGAGAATGAGCAGTTCTTC. The encoded protein is CATKTGSENEQFF.

The chain employs TRBV20-1 and TRBJ2-1; unclear D gene. This CDR3 spans 14 amino acids. The V gene lost 3 bases and the J gene lost 3 bases, with 12 bases spanning the gap. Per germline, CDR1 DFQATT and CDR2 SNEGSKA (reference sequence). In DNA, the CDR3 is TGCAGTGCTAGTGCGCAGAGGTTCTACAATGAGCAGTTCTTC. It yields the protein CSASAQRFYNEQFF.

The chain employs TRBV9 and TRBJ1-6; D uncertain. From germline, CDR1 is SGDLS and CDR2 YYNGEE. V was clipped by 0 bases and J by 3 bases, with 10 bases between them. This CDR3 has 16 residues. The CDR3 region has the DNA TGTGCCAGCAGCGTAGACCCACACGTCTATAATTCACCCCTCCACTTT. Its protein product is CASSVDPHVYNSPLHF.

This clone was found a few times. The chain combines TRBV6-1 with TRBJ1-1; the D gene is possibly TRBD1 (5 bases). The V gene's germline CDR1 is MNHNS and CDR2 SASEGT. The CDR3 is made up of 14 amino acids. The V end lost 2 bases, the J end lost 11 bases, and 18 bases lay between the germline ends. Written as DNA, the CDR3 is TGTGCCAGCAGTGAATCGGGGGTAGTTGGTATGGCTTTCTTT. Protein sequence: CASSESGVVGMAFF.

This rearrangement joins TRBV24-1 to TRBJ2-2, with a weak D call TRBD1 (5 bases). The CDR3 covers 12 residues. V lost 5 bases to trimming and J lost 11 bases, with 11 bases between them. From germline, CDR1 is KGHDR and CDR2 SFDVKD. DNA for the CDR3: TGTGCCACCAGTGGGCTGACAGATGAGCTGTTTTTT. Protein sequence: CATSGLTDELFF.

CDR3: CASSQAGTGIQETQYF. CDR3 nucleotides: TGTGCCAGCAGCCAAGCCGGGACAGGCATCCAAGAGACCCAGTACTTC. This chain joins TRBV3-1 (or the pseudogene TRBV3-2) and TRBJ2-5; 8 positions agree with TRBD1. Germline V gene sequence: CDR1 LGHDT, CDR2 YNNKEL (reference sequence). The CDR3 is 16 amino acids. J lost 1 base, V lost 1 base, and 5 bases had no gene match.

This chain uses TRBV9 with TRBJ1-3; D unclear. CDR1 and CDR2 from the germline V gene are SGDLS and YYNGEE. The CDR3 length is 15 residues. V lost 1 base and J 1 base, leaving 9 bases between the germline ends. The CDR3 sequence is CASSVLGSSGNTIYF. CDR3 sequence (DNA): TGTGCCAGCAGCGTACTGGGGAGTTCTGGAAACACCATATATTTT.

The chain joins TRBV5-1 to TRBJ2-1, with D possibly matching TRBD2 (5 bases). Germline lookup yields CDR1 SGHRS and CDR2 YFSETQ. The CDR3 is 14 residues long. Trimming cost V 4 bases and J 8 bases, with 16 bases left between them. The CDR3 DNA reads TGCGCCAGCAGCGTAGGAGGATACGGGGATGAGCAGTTCTTC. Translated, it gives CASSVGGYGDEQFF.

The gene calls are TRBV4-2 and TRBJ2-3; TRBD2 matches 9 bases. CDR1 and CDR2 (germline): LGHNA, YNFKEQ. V trimming: 4 bases; J trimming: 1 base; junction bases outside the gene matches: 9. The CDR3 consists of 17 residues. CDR3 coding DNA: TGTGCCAGCAGCCCGGATACTAGCGGGCCTCGCACAGATACGCAGTATTTT. Residues: CASSPDTSGPRTDTQYF.

The chain links TRBV6-5 to TRBJ2-1; 9 positions match TRBD2. Per the germline V gene, CDR1 is MNHEY and CDR2 is SVGAGI. The junction had 9 bases not matched to a gene; V was cut back by 7 bases and J by 5 bases. The CDR3 totals 15 residues. The CDR3 nucleotides read TGTGCCAGCACCTCCGGACTAGCGTTTAACAATGAGCAGTTCTTC. It translates to CASTSGLAFNNEQFF.

V usage is TRBV2 and J usage is TRBJ2-5, with D possibly TRBD1 on 5 matching bases. The length of the CDR3 is 13 residues. The V gene's germline CDR1 is SNHLY and CDR2 FYNNEI. Trimming cost V 4 bases and J 7 bases, with 13 bases left between them. This chain's CDR3 is CASSGQGAWTQYF. As DNA, the CDR3 is TGTGCCAGCAGTGGCCAGGGCGCCTGGACCCAGTACTTC.

The chain carries TRBV5-1 and TRBJ1-3, with 7 nucleotides matching TRBD1. CDR3 size: 14 residues. V lost 4 bases and J lost 2; bases outside the gene matches: 3. The germline CDR1 and CDR2 sequences are SGHRS and YFSETQ. CDR3 sequence reads: CASSRTGTGNTIYF. CDR3 sequence (DNA): TGCGCCAGCAGCAGGACAGGTACTGGAAACACCATATATTTT.

The V and J genes are TRBV9 and TRBJ2-1; the match to TRBD1 covers 8 bases. Germline CDR1 is SGDLS and CDR2 is YYNGEE. The V gene end was trimmed by 0 bases and the J gene end by 5 bases; junction bases not matched to a gene: 4. The CDR3 is 15 residues long. The CDR3: CASSVARTGNNEQFF. CDR3 in DNA: TGTGCCAGCAGCGTAGCCAGGACAGGGAACAATGAGCAGTTCTTC.

The gene calls are TRBV7-9 and TRBJ1-1; 10 bases fit TRBD1. V dropped 0 bases and J dropped 5; count of bases not matched to a gene: 6. CDR1 is SEHNR and CDR2 is FQNEAQ in the germline V gene (reference sequence). This CDR3 has 16 residues. CDR3 coding DNA: TGTGCCAGCAGCTTAGCCCCGACAGGGGGCTATACTGAAGCTTTCTTT. This gives the protein CASSLAPTGGYTEAFF.